This entry describes one TCR beta chain. Sequencing was performed with immunoSEQ multiplex PCR; in TCRdb, only in-frame clones are kept and a portion is missing. The profile covers around 75,000 clones, with more than 75% appearing a single time and approximately 6.4% taken by the ten largest. The source of the sample is a study of radiation and T cells in renal cell carcinoma. Looked up from germline, CDR1 is LGHNA and CDR2 is YSLEER. The CDR3 extends over 15 amino acids. Trimming shortened V by 1 base and J by 10 bases, and 17 bases separated the two germline ends. As to time point: blood 2 weeks post-SBRT. Indicated treatment: 15 Gy SBRT to primary tumor, nephrectomy 4 weeks later.

This clonotype was obtained from a man in his 60s with renal cell carcinoma. The chain links TRBV4-3 to TRBJ2-1, with a tentative D call TRBD1 (6 bases). Sequences were derived from blood, sampled from a patient whose treatment included radiotherapy and nephrectomy. The CDR3 region is CASSQGLRGTREQFF. The CDR3 DNA is TGCGCCAGCAGCCAAGGTCTCAGGGGCACCAGGGAGCAGTTCTTC.